The 23 T cell receptor beta chains given below trace back to one sample, sequenced in a study of T cells in Graves' hyperthyroidism and ophthalmopathy. Amplified TCR beta CDR3 regions derived from RNA transcripts. First-round RT-PCR of the TCR CDR3 relied on the HTBI primer set. MiXCR was run by TCRdb on the multiplex PCR reads, yielding one entry per CDR3 protein. The data show roughly 260,000 distinct CDR3 sequences, with just over 14% seen just once and about an eighth held by the top ten. The specimen sequenced was blood. Every receptor here comes from a woman aged 40 to 49 with Graves' hyperthyroidism that later progressed to Graves' ophthalmopathy.

This clonotype showed up many times. The genes are TRBV28 and TRBJ1-3; possible D gene TRBD1, 6 bases. Germline V gene data show CDR1 as MDHEN and CDR2 as SYDVKM. The CDR3 contains 14 residues. V lost 6 bases and J 2 bases, leaving 11 bases between the germline ends. This CDR3 is CASRMTGPGNTIYF. The CDR3 DNA reads as TGTGCCAGCAGGATGACAGGACCTGGAAACACCATATATTTT.

This clonotype came up many times. The gene calls are TRBV28 and TRBJ2-5; 8 positions match TRBD2. This CDR3 has 15 amino acids. Germline CDR1 MDHEN, CDR2 SYDVKM. The trim removed 3 bases at V and 5 bases at J, leaving 8 bases unmatched. This chain's CDR3 is CASSFTGGPRETQYF. The CDR3, as DNA: TGTGCCAGCAGTTTTACGGGAGGGCCTAGGGAGACCCAGTACTTC.

This clonotype was seen many times. This chain connects TRBV5-1 to TRBJ2-1; possibly TRBD1 or TRBD2 for D (5 bases each). Per germline, CDR1 SGHRS and CDR2 YFSETQ. Trimming pared 6 bases from V and 6 bases from J, leaving 22 bases between. This CDR3 is 16 amino acids long. The CDR3 DNA follows: TGCGCCAGCACCGCGAGGGGATATCCCGTGACCAATGAGCAGTTCTTC. Translating it yields CASTARGYPVTNEQFF.

Many counts were recorded for this clonotype. The chain combines TRBV3-1 with TRBJ2-3; D gene unclear. Per the germline V gene, CDR1 is LGHDT and CDR2 is YNNKEL (reference sequence). The germline V and J ends were trimmed by 0 bases and 6 bases, with 7 bases remaining between them. The CDR3 has 13 residues. The CDR3 DNA is TGTGCCAGCAGCCAAGAAAGGTCGGATACGCAGTATTTT. It is translated as CASSQERSDTQYF.

This clonotype was counted at least ten times. This may stem from a read error, because a much larger clone lies one nucleotide away. This sequence joins TRBV6-1 and TRBJ2-7; 8 bases fit TRBD2. Germline CDR1 is MNHNS and CDR2 is SASEGT. CDR3 size: 15 residues. The DNA for the CDR3 is TGTGCCGGCAGTGAAGAAGAGACTAGCGCCTACGAGCAGTACTTC. Its translation is CAGSEEETSAYEQYF.

This clonotype showed up many times. The CDR3 region is CASSTSGGENIQYF. In DNA, the CDR3 is TGCGCCAGCAGCACATCAGGGGGCGAAAACATTCAGTACTTC. V is TRBV5-1 and J is TRBJ2-4, with 8 bases that match TRBD1. Losses at the gene ends were 4 bases for V and 5 bases for J; bases not matched to a gene: 5. Germline V gives CDR1 SGHRS, CDR2 YFSETQ. This CDR3 spans 14 amino acids.

This clonotype was seen only a few times. The rearrangement uses TRBV19 and TRBJ1-2; D gene ambiguous. Germline V gene sequence: CDR1 LNHDA, CDR2 SQIVND (reference sequence). Trimming removed 5 bases at V and 2 bases at J, with 9 bases between. This CDR3 is 13 amino acids long. CDR3 DNA sequence: TGTGCCAGTAGTCCCTCCAGAAACTATGGCTACACCTTC. It translates to CASSPSRNYGYTF. Drawing the rest from reference TRBV19 and TRBJ1-2, the complete variable domain is DGGITQSPKYLFRKEGQNVTLSCEQNLNHDAMYWYRQDPGQGLRLIYYSQIVNDFQKGDIAEGYSVSREKKESFPLTVTSAQKNPTAFYLCASSPSRNYGYTFGSGTRLTVV.

This sequence joins TRBV9 and TRBJ2-3; no definite D call. The germline V gene encodes CDR1 SGDLS and CDR2 YYNGEE. V lost 4 bases to trimming and J lost 2 bases, with 8 bases between them. The CDR3 runs 13 residues. The CDR3 region has the DNA TGTGCCAGCAGCCCTCCATACACAGATACGCAGTATTTT. Translating gives CASSPPYTDTQYF.

A word on this clonotype: A much larger clone lies one base from this, so it may be a read error. CDR3: CASKPGGSSYEQCF. The CDR3 bases are TGCGCCAGTAAACCAGGGGGAAGTTCCTACGAGCAGTGCTTC. V gene TRBV5-1 combines with J gene TRBJ2-7; 7 bases are shared with TRBD1. The germline gives CDR1 SGHRS, CDR2 YFSETQ. The CDR3 covers 14 residues. Using reference TRBV5-1 and TRBJ2-7 for the parts outside the CDR3, the full variable domain is KAGVTQTPRYLIKTRGQQVTLSCSPISGHRSVSWYQQTPGQGLQFLFEYFSETQRNKGNFPGRFSGRQFSNSRSEMNVSTLELGDSALYLCASKPGGSSYEQCFGPGTRLTVT.

Ten or more counts support this clonotype. The chain couples TRBV12-3 or TRBV12-4 to TRBJ2-3; D unclear. Trimming pared 8 bases from V and 6 bases from J, leaving 12 bases between. The CDR3 spans 12 residues. The CDR3, as DNA: TGTGCCAGCCTTACCGAATGGGATACGCAGTATTTT. The encoded protein is CASLTEWDTQYF.

The gene calls are TRBV28 and TRBJ2-3; D is unresolved. The V gene's germline CDR1 is MDHEN and CDR2 SYDVKM. This CDR3 comprises 14 residues. V lost 3 bases, J lost 2 bases, and 9 bases lay in between. CDR3 DNA sequence: TGTGCCAGCAGTTTGCGTCCAGCCACAGATACGCAGTATTTT. This translates into CASSLRPATDTQYF.

This chain connects TRBV30 to TRBJ2-3; TRBD2 agrees at 9 bases. After removal of 0 bases from V and 2 bases from J, the junction contained 6 bases not matched to a gene. This CDR3 contains 16 residues. Germline loops: CDR1 GTSNPN, CDR2 SVGIG (reference sequence). The CDR3 DNA follows: TGTGCCTGGAGTGTAGGAACTAGCGGGTACACAGATACGCAGTATTTT. It translates to CAWSVGTSGYTDTQYF.

This clonotype has a count of ten or more. The chain couples TRBV20-1 to TRBJ2-3; TRBD2 agrees at 10 bases. This CDR3 region has 14 residues. J lost 1 base, V lost 4 bases, and 2 bases had no gene match. Germline CDR1 reads DFQATT; CDR2 reads SNEGSKA (reference sequence). The CDR3 nucleotides read TGCAGTGCTATAGGGACTAGCGGCACAGATACGCAGTATTTT. Translating it yields CSAIGTSGTDTQYF.

This clonotype was observed many times. The chain employs TRBV28 and TRBJ2-3, with TRBD2 matching 11 bases. Germline CDR1 MDHEN, CDR2 SYDVKM. This CDR3 comprises 15 residues. V shed 4 bases and J 4 bases; nucleotides not matched to a gene: 4. The DNA for the CDR3 is TGTGCCAGCAGTTCGACTAGCGGGATGTCAGATACGCAGTATTTT. Translated, it gives CASSSTSGMSDTQYF.

CDR3: CASSGTPRGTGELFF. The CDR3 bases are TGTGCCAGCAGCGGGACGCCCCGTGGCACCGGGGAGCTGTTTTTT. The J gene is TRBJ2-2, the V gene TRBV9; D is ambiguous. Trimming removed 3 bases from V and 4 bases from J, with 13 bases in between. The germline CDR1 and CDR2 sequences are SGDLS and YYNGEE. The length of the CDR3 is 15 residues.

This clonotype was observed many times. The chain couples TRBV7-9 to TRBJ2-1, with 9 bases matching TRBD2. The trim removed 5 bases at V and 7 bases at J, leaving 15 bases unmatched. This CDR3 spans 17 amino acids. Germline loops: CDR1 SEHNR, CDR2 FQNEAQ (reference sequence). Here the CDR3 DNA reads TGTGCCAGCAGCCCTGTCGCCTTGCGGGAGGGCCAGAATGAGCAGTTCTTC. Translating gives CASSPVALREGQNEQFF.

In this sample, this clonotype turned up many times. The chain carries TRBV9 and TRBJ2-1; 14 positions agree with TRBD2. Germline V gene sequence: CDR1 SGDLS, CDR2 YYNGEE. The CDR3 is made up of 16 amino acids. With 4 bases clipped from V and 7 bases from J, the junction kept 7 bases outside the gene matches. CDR3 residues: CASSYGGTSGRNEQFF. The CDR3 coding sequence is TGTGCCAGCAGCTATGGAGGGACTAGCGGGAGAAATGAGCAGTTCTTC.

In this sample, this clonotype turned up many times. The genes are TRBV6-5 and TRBJ2-7; 7 nucleotides align to TRBD2. This CDR3 has 15 amino acids. Germline CDR1 is MNHEY and CDR2 is SVGAGI. The J segment lost 1 base and the V segment lost 0 bases, leaving 3 bases of the junction unmatched. CDR3 sequence (DNA): TGTGCCAGCAGTTACTCGCGGGGGACGTCCTACGAGCAGTACTTC. This codes for CASSYSRGTSYEQYF.

The chain employs TRBV4-1 and TRBJ2-3, with 15 bases identical to TRBD2. Germline V gives CDR1 MGHRA, CDR2 YSYEKL. The length of the CDR3 is 19 residues. V shed 5 bases and J 1 base; nucleotides not matched to a gene: 10. The CDR3 DNA reads as TGCGCCAGCAGCTCAAGGACTAGCGGGAGGGCTCCTGGCACAGATACGCAGTATTTT. This translates into CASSSRTSGRAPGTDTQYF.

Points on this clonotype: This may come from a read error, since a much larger clone is one base off. The chain employs TRBV6-2 or TRBV6-3 and TRBJ2-1; TRBD1 matches 9 bases. CDR3 size: 14 residues. From germline, CDR1 is MNHEY and CDR2 SVGEGT. The CDR3 sequence: CASRTGQGYNEQSF. Written as DNA, the CDR3 is TGTGCCAGCAGAACGGGACAGGGATACAATGAGCAGTCCTTC.

This clonotype occurred many times. The gene calls are TRBV12-3 or TRBV12-4 and TRBJ2-1; D remains ambiguous. CDR3 length: 14 residues. V was pared by 7 bases and J by 0 bases, with 10 bases between. As DNA, the CDR3 is TGTGCCAGCATAAAAGGGCTCTCCTACAATGAGCAGTTCTTC. Protein product: CASIKGLSYNEQFF.

The chain recombines TRBV25-1 with TRBJ2-1; no definite D call. Germline V lookup: CDR1 MGHDK, CDR2 SYGVNS. The CDR3 runs 13 residues. V was shortened by 7 bases and J by 3 bases, with 10 bases between the two germline ends. The CDR3 region has the DNA TGTGCCAGCATAGGACCCAACTACAATGAGCAGTTCTTC. It specifies CASIGPNYNEQFF.

About this clonotype itself: This may be a read error, as it is one base from a much larger clone. This sequence joins TRBV27 and TRBJ2-1; 8 nucleotides line up with TRBD2. The CDR3 consists of 15 residues. Per germline, CDR1 MNHEY and CDR2 SMNVEV (reference sequence). The CDR3 loop is CASTSAGASYNGQFF. The CDR3 DNA follows: TGTGCCAGCACCTCAGCGGGAGCATCCTACAATGGGCAGTTCTTC.